Shown below are 3 T cell receptor beta chains from a single sample sequenced in a study of control samples from healthy donors and cancer patients. Here immunoSEQ multiplex PCR was the method, and the copy in TCRdb shows in-frame clones only, minus some. Here the sample spans tens of thousands of clones, 90% to 95% being singletons. The sequenced sample consisted of blood. These receptors were obtained from a woman under 30 in good health.

The gene calls are TRBV9 and TRBJ1-2; maybe TRBD1 (5 bases). The CDR3 is 13 amino acids. Trimming cost V 4 bases and J 4 bases, with 11 bases left between them. Germline CDR1 is SGDLS and CDR2 is YYNGEE. The DNA for the CDR3 is TGTGCCAGCAGCACCCCAGGGTTCTATGGCTACACCTTC. This gives the protein CASSTPGFYGYTF.

The CDR3 DNA sequence: TGTGCCAGTAGTTTCGGCTTAGCAACTAATGAAAAACTGTTTTTT. Translated: CASSFGLATNEKLFF. The chain links TRBV19 to TRBJ1-4; D not certain. Germline V gives CDR1 LNHDA, CDR2 SQIVND (reference sequence). CDR3 length equals 15 residues. Deletions cut 5 bases from V and 0 bases from J, with 10 bases between. Full variable domain (outside the CDR3, taken from reference TRBV19 and TRBJ1-4): DGGITQSPKYLFRKEGQNVTLSCEQNLNHDAMYWYRQDPGQGLRLIYYSQIVNDFQKGDIAEGYSVSREKKESFPLTVTSAQKNPTAFYLCASSFGLATNEKLFFGSGTQLSVL.

The chain couples TRBV25-1 to TRBJ1-1; D not resolved. The CDR3 runs to 12 residues. The V and J ends lost 3 bases and 7 bases respectively, with 9 bases between them. Germline V lookup: CDR1 MGHDK, CDR2 SYGVNS. CDR3 nucleotides: TGTGCCAGCAGTGACAGCCCCCTTGAAGCTTTCTTT. The encoded protein is CASSDSPLEAFF. Supplemented by reference TRBV25-1 and TRBJ1-1, the full variable domain reads EADIYQTPRYLVIGTGKKITLECSQTMGHDKMYWYQQDPGMELHLIHYSYGVNSTEKGDLSSESTVSRIRTEHFPLTLESARPSHTSQYLCASSDSPLEAFFGQGTRLTVV.